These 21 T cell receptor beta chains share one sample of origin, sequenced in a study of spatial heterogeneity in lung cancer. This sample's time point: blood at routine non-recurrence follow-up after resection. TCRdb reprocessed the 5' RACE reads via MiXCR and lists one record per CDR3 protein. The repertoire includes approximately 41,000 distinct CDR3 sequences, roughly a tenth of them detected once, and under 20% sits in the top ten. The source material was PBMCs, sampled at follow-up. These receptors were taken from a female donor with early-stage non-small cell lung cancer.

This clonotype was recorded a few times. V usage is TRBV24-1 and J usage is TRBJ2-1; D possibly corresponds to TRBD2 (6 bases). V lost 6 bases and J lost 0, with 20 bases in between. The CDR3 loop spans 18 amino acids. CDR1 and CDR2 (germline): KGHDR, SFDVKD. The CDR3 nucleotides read TGTGCCACCAGTCGCAGGGCCCTCTCCGGGAGCTCCTACAATGAGCAGTTCTTC. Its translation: CATSRRALSGSSYNEQFF.

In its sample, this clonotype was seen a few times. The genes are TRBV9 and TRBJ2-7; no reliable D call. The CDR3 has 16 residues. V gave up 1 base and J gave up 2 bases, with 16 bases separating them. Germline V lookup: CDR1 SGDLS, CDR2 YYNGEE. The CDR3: CASSVSPTTDAYEQYF. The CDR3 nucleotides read TGTGCCAGCAGCGTAAGCCCGACCACGGATGCCTACGAGCAGTACTTC.

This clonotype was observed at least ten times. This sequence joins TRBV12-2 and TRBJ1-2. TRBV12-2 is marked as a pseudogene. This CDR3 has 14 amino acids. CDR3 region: CASRLAPGQLGYTF. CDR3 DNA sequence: TGTGCAAGTCGCTTAGCGCCCGGCCAACTGGGCTACACCTTC.

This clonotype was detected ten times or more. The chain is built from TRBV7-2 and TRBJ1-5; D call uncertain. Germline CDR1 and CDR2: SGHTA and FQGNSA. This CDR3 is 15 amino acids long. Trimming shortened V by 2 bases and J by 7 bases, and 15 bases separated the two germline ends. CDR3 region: CASSLSSDSYQPQHF. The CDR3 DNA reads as TGTGCCAGCAGCTTATCTTCGGACTCGTACCAGCCCCAGCATTTT.

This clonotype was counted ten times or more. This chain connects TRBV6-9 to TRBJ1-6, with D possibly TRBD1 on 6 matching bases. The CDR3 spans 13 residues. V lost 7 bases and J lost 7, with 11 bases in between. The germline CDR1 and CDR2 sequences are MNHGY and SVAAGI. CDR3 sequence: CASTQGNNSPLHF. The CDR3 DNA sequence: TGTGCCAGCACCCAGGGGAACAATTCACCCCTCCACTTT.

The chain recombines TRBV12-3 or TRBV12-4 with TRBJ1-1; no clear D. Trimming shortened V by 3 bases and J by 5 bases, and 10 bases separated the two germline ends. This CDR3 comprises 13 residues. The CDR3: CASSFLAGTEAFF. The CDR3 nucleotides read TGTGCCAGCAGTTTTCTAGCGGGGACTGAAGCTTTCTTT.

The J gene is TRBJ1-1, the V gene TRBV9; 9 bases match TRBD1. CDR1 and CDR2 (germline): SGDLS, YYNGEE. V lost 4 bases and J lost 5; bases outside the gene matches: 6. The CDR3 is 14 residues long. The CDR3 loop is CASSPGQGRTEAFF. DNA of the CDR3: TGTGCCAGCAGCCCGGGACAGGGACGAACTGAAGCTTTCTTT.

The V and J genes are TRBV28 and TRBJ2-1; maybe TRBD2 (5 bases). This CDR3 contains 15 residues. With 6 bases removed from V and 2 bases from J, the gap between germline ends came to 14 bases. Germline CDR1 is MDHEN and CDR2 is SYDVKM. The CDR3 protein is CASSARDETYNEQFF. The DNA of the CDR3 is TGTGCCAGCAGCGCTCGGGATGAGACCTACAATGAGCAGTTCTTC. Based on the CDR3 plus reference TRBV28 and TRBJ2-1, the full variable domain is DVKVTQSSRYLVKRTGEKVFLECVQDMDHENMFWYRQDPGLGLRLIYFSYDVKMKEKGDIPEGYSVSREKKERFSLILESASTNQTSMYLCASSARDETYNEQFFGPGTRLTVL.

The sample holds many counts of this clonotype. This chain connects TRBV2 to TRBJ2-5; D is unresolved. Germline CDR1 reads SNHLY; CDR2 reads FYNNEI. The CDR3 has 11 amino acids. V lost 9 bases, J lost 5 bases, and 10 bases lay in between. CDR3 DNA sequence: TGTGCCAGTTTATTCCGTGAGACCCAGTACTTC. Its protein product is CASLFRETQYF.

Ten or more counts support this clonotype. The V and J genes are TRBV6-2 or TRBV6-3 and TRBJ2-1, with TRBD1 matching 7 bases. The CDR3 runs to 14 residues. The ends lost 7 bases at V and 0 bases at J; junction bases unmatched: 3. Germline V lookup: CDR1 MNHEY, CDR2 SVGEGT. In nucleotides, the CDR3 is TGTGCCAGCACTGCAGGGGGCTCCTACAATGAGCAGTTCTTC. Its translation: CASTAGGSYNEQFF.

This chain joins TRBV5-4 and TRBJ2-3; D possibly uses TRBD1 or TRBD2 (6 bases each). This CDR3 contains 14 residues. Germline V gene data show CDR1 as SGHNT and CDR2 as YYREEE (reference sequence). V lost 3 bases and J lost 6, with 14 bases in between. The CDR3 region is CASSSRGPRDTQYF. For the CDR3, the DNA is TGTGCCAGCAGCTCTCGGGGGCCTCGGGATACGCAGTATTTT.

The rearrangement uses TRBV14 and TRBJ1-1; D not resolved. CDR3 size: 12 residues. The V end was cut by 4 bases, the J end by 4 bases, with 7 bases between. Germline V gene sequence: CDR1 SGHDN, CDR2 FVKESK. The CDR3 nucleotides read TGTGCCAGCAGCCCGGGGTTCACTGAAGCTTTCTTT. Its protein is CASSPGFTEAFF.

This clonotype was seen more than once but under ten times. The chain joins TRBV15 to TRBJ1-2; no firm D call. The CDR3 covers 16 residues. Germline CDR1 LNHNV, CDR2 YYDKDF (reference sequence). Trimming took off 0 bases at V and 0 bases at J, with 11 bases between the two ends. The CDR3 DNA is TGTGCCACCAGCAGAGATTCCCAGAGTTCTAACTATGGCTACACCTTC. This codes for CATSRDSQSSNYGYTF.

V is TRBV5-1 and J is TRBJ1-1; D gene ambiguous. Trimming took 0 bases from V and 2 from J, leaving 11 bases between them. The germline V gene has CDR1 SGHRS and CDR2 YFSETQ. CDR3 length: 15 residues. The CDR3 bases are TGCGCCAGCAGCTTGGCTCCAGATAAAAACACTGAAGCTTTCTTT. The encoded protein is CASSLAPDKNTEAFF.

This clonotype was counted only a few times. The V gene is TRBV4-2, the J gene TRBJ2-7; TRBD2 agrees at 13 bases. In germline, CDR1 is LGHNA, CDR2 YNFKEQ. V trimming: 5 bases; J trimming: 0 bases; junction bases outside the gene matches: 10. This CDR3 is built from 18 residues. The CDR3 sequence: CASSETTSGGSRSYEQYF. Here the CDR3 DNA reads TGTGCCAGCAGCGAAACGACTAGCGGGGGGTCGCGCTCCTACGAGCAGTACTTC.

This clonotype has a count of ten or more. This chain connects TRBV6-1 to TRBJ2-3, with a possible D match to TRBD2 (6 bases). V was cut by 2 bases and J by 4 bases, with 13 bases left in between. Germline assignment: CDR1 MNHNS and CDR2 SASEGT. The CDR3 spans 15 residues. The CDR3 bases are TGTGCCAGCAGTGAAACAGTCGGAGGGCCAGATACGCAGTATTTT. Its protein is CASSETVGGPDTQYF.

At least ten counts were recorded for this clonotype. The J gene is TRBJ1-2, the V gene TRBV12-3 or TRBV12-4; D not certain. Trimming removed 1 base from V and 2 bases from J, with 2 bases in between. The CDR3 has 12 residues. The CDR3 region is CASSLDNYGYTF. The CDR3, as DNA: TGTGCCAGCAGTTTAGACAACTATGGCTACACCTTC.

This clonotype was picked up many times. The CDR3 sequence is CSVEGGREVSEQYF. CDR3 coding DNA: TGCAGCGTTGAAGGGGGGCGGGAAGTTTCCGAGCAGTACTTC. J is TRBJ2-7 and V is TRBV29-1; D tentatively reads TRBD1 or TRBD2 (6 bases each). CDR1 and CDR2 (germline): SQVTM, ANQGSEA. The CDR3 has 14 amino acids. The ends were cut back, 1 base at V and 6 bases at J, with 16 bases in the middle.

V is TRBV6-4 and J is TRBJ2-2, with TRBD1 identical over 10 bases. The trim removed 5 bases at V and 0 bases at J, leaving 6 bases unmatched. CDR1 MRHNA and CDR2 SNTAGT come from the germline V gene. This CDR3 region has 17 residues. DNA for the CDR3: TGTGCCAGCAGTAGATCCGGGACAGGGGCGAACACCGGGGAGCTGTTTTTT. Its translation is CASSRSGTGANTGELFF.

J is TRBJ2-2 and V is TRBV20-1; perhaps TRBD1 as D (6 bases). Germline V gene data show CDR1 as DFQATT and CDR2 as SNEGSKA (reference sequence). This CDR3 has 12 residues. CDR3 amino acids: CTYRAYTGELFF. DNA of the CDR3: TGCACCTACAGGGCGTACACCGGGGAGCTGTTTTTT.

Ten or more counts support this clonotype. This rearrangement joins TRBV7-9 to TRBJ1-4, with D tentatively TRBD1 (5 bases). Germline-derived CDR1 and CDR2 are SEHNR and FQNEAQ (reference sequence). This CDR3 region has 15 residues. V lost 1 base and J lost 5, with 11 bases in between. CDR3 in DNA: TGTGCCAGCAGCTTAGGTATGACAGCCAATGAAAAACTGTTTTTT. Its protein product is CASSLGMTANEKLFF.